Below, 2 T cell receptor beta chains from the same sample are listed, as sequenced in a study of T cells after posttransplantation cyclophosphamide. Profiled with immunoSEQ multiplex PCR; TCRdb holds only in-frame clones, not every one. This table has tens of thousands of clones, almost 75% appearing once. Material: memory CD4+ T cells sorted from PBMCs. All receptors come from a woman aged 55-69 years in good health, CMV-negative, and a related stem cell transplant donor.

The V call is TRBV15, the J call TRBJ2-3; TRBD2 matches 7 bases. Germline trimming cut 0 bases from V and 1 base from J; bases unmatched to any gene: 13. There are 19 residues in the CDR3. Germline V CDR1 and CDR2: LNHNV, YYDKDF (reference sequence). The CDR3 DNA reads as TGTGCCACCAGCAGAGATCTACACCCAAGAGCGGGGCGCACAGATACGCAGTATTTT. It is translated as CATSRDLHPRAGRTDTQYF.

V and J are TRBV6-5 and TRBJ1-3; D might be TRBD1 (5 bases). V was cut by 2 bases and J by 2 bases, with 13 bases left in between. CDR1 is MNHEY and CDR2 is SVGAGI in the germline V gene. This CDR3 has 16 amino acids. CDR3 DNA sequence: TGTGCCAGCAGTTACACGGGAGGGGACCCTGGAAACACCATATATTTT. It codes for CASSYTGGDPGNTIYF.